Listed below are T cell receptor beta chains from one sample, sequenced in a study of T-cell reconstitution after alpha-beta-depleted transplantation in children. TCRdb reprocessed the PCR reads via MiXCR and lists one record per CDR3 protein. This table has some 220,000 distinct CDR3 sequences, around 9.9% appearing once. The sample here was PBMCs, taken before TCRalphabeta/CD19-depleted stem cell transplant. These receptor sequences come from a child younger than two with acute myeloid leukemia, due to receive a stem cell transplant. CDR3s include the opening cysteine and the closing phenylalanine or tryptophan. D genes are given only for firm matches. The size entry is marked missing in some rows and otherwise reads once, few, many or a size class.

clone_size j_call d_call v_call cdr3_aa cdr3_nt
many TRBJ2-2 - TRBV12-3/TRBV12-4 CASSFQTGELFF TGTGCCAGCAGTTTCCAGACCGGGGAGCTGTTTTTT
many TRBJ2-3 - TRBV7-2 CASSLVRTDTQYF TGTGCCAGCAGCTTAGTTAGGACAGATACGCAGTATTTT
many TRBJ2-5 - TRBV18 CASSPPDVRGLEETQYF TGTGCCAGCTCACCACCCGACGTGCGAGGACTTGAAGAGACCCAGTACTTC
many TRBJ1-2 - TRBV12-3/TRBV12-4 CASTTLTVGYGYTF TGTGCCAGCACCACTTTAACGGTGGGTTATGGCTACACCTTC
few TRBJ2-3 TRBD2 TRBV11-3 CASSPLEAGPTDTQYF TGTGCCAGCAGTCCCCTGGAAGCGGGGCCCACAGATACGCAGTATTTT
many TRBJ1-5 - TRBV20-1 CSASPHVGTYSNQPQHF TGCAGTGCTAGCCCCCATGTAGGGACATATAGCAATCAGCCCCAGCATTTT
many TRBJ2-1 - TRBV27 CASGKINGRGSRNEQFF TGTGCCAGCGGCAAGATAAACGGGAGAGGGTCGAGGAATGAGCAGTTCTTC
many TRBJ2-1 TRBD2 TRBV9 CASSVGSGRAHNEQFF TGTGCCAGCAGCGTAGGAAGCGGGAGGGCCCACAATGAGCAGTTCTTC
- TRBJ2-2 TRBD1 TRBV11-2 CASSLRTGDTGELFF TGTGCCAGCAGCCTGCGGACAGGAGACACCGGGGAGCTGTTTTTT
- TRBJ1-1 - TRBV19 CATKKEAEAFF TGTGCCACCAAGAAGGAAGCTGAAGCTTTCTTT
many TRBJ2-7 - TRBV12-3/TRBV12-4 CASSFGASYEQYF TGTGCCAGCAGTTTTGGGGCCTCCTACGAGCAGTACTTC
many TRBJ1-1 - TRBV7-9 CASSRTGSGGVAEAFF TGTGCCAGCAGCCGAACAGGCTCCGGAGGGGTAGCTGAAGCTTTCTTT
many TRBJ2-7 - TRBV2 CASIRTAYEQYF TGTGCCAGCATTCGGACAGCCTACGAGCAGTACTTC
many TRBJ1-5 - TRBV20-1 CSASRDTQPQHF TGCAGTGCTAGCCGGGACACCCAGCCCCAGCATTTT
many TRBJ1-1 TRBD1 TRBV5-1 CASSGQGMNTEAFF TGCGCCAGCAGTGGACAGGGTATGAACACTGAAGCTTTCTTT
many TRBJ1-3 TRBD1 TRBV5-1 CASSLDPTGLDTIYF TGCGCCAGCAGCTTGGACCCGACAGGGCTGGACACCATATATTTT
many TRBJ2-1 - TRBV5-1 CASSLFSGTDYEQFF TGCGCCAGCAGCTTGTTTAGCGGAACAGACTATGAGCAGTTCTTC
once TRBJ2-1 - TRBV7-6 CASSLGLSNEQFF TGTGCCAGCAGCTTAGGGCTTAGCAATGAGCAGTTCTTC
many TRBJ2-1 TRBD1 TRBV12-3/TRBV12-4 CASSQGGPDEQFF TGTGCCAGCAGTCAAGGGGGCCCAGATGAGCAGTTCTTC
many TRBJ1-5 TRBD1 TRBV19 CASDDRGANQPQHF TGTGCCAGTGACGACAGGGGGGCAAATCAGCCCCAGCATTTT
- TRBJ1-4 - TRBV20-1 CSASWGGEKLFF TGCAGTGCTAGTTGGGGGGGGGAAAAACTGTTTTTT
many TRBJ2-2 TRBD2 TRBV12-3/TRBV12-4 CASSFRISRREGGELFF TGTGCCAGCAGTTTTAGGATCTCCCGAAGGGAGGGCGGGGAGCTGTTTTTT
many TRBJ2-6 - TRBV5-1 CASNHGAPGNVLTF TGCGCCAGCAACCACGGAGCGCCGGGCAACGTCCTGACTTTC
many TRBJ2-7 TRBD2 TRBV20-1 CSARSPLTTSGYEQYF TGCAGTGCTAGATCCCCTCTTACGACTAGCGGATACGAGCAGTACTTC
many TRBJ2-1 - TRBV20-1 CSADRTAANEQFF TGCAGTGCTGACCGGACTGCCGCCAATGAGCAGTTCTTC
many TRBJ1-2 - TRBV12-3/TRBV12-4 CASDDQDGYTF TGTGCCAGCGACGACCAGGATGGCTACACCTTC
many TRBJ1-2 TRBD1 TRBV12-3/TRBV12-4 CASSPGDREGGYTF TGTGCCAGCAGTCCCGGGGACAGGGAGGGTGGCTACACCTTC
- TRBJ1-1 - TRBV11-2 CASSPTQVTSNTEAFF TGTGCCAGCAGTCCGACGCAAGTAACGAGTAACACTGAAGCTTTCTTT
- TRBJ1-6 TRBD1 TRBV5-1 CASSPGPGTGRNSPLHF TGCGCCAGCAGCCCGGGCCCCGGGACAGGGCGTAATTCACCCCTCCACTTT
- TRBJ1-5 - TRBV7-9 CVSSLGGEQPQHF TGTGTCAGCAGCTTAGGGGGAGAACAGCCCCAGCATTTT
many TRBJ1-2 - TRBV6-5 CASSYSPSGQRVGYTF TGTGCCAGCAGTTACTCACCCTCCGGACAGAGAGTTGGCTACACCTTC
many TRBJ1-4 - TRBV5-1 CASSSDGYEKLFF TGCGCCAGCAGCTCCGACGGTTATGAAAAACTGTTTTTT
- TRBJ1-1 - TRBV30 CAWSTGVNTEAFF TGTGCCTGGAGTACCGGGGTGAACACTGAAGCTTTCTTT
many TRBJ2-7 - TRBV21-1 CASSSPSPYYYEQYF TGTGCCAGCAGCTCTCCCAGTCCTTACTACTACGAGCAGTACTTC
many TRBJ2-1 TRBD2 TRBV3-1 CASTRGSGPYNEQFF TGTGCCAGCACTCGCGGGAGCGGTCCCTACAATGAGCAGTTCTTC
many TRBJ2-7 - TRBV9 CASSATGTRGLGQYF TGTGCCAGCAGCGCCACCGGGACAAGGGGCCTAGGGCAGTACTTC
many TRBJ2-3 - TRBV29-1 CSVGSSTDTQYF TGCAGCGTTGGCTCCAGCACAGATACGCAGTATTTT
- TRBJ2-5 - TRBV5-1 CTNSRFQFQETQYF TGCACCAACAGTCGTTTTCAATTCCAGGAGACCCAGTACTTC
many TRBJ2-1 - TRBV30 CAWRPKGSAHNEQFF TGTGCCTGGAGGCCCAAAGGGTCCGCACACAATGAGCAGTTCTTC
- TRBJ2-3 - TRBV12-3/TRBV12-4 CASSQWGVRADTQYF TGTGCCAGCAGTCAATGGGGGGTGCGTGCAGATACGCAGTATTTT
many TRBJ2-3 - TRBV7-2 CASIRLAGTDTQYF TGTGCCAGCATACGGTTAGCGGGCACAGATACGCAGTATTTT
- TRBJ1-5 - TRBV9 CASSVEGGSNQPQHF TGTGCCAGCAGCGTAGAGGGTGGGAGCAATCAGCCCCAGCATTTT
many TRBJ1-6 - TRBV5-5 CASSMTADHSPLHF TGTGCCAGCAGCATGACAGCGGACCATTCACCCCTCCACTTT
many TRBJ2-7 - TRBV25-1 CASSAYKYEQYF TGTGCCAGCAGTGCGTATAAGTACGAGCAGTACTTC
many TRBJ2-1 TRBD1 TRBV29-1 CSGLGQGPGEQFF TGCAGCGGACTCGGACAGGGGCCGGGGGAGCAGTTCTTC
many TRBJ2-1 - TRBV12-5 CASGLGGGPGQFF TGTGCTAGTGGTTTAGGGGGAGGGCCTGGGCAGTTCTTC